This is a list of T cell receptor beta chains from one sample in a study of shared clonotypes between healthy human individuals. Some clones are missing from TCRdb's copy, which holds only in-frame ones; the method was immunoSEQ multiplex PCR. The repertoire includes some 2,500,000 clones, roughly 90% of them detected once, and approximately 0.41% sits in the top ten. Specimen: naive CD4+ T cells from PBMCs. These TCRs come from a man between 18 and 29 years old in good health. Some clones in this sample may be carry-over from other donors' samples. The CDR3 runs from the conserved cysteine through the conserved F or W. Size is omitted from some rows. Given values are once, few, many or a class for expanded clones.

TRBJ2-3 | 14 | TRBV9 | - | CASGVGQTADTQYF
TRBJ2-7 | 15 | TRBV5-1 | - | CASSWGLAGPTSQYF
TRBJ2-1 | 12 | TRBV10-1 | - | CASSDRYNEQFF
TRBJ1-2 | 12 | TRBV28 | few | CASRGRYYGYTF
TRBJ2-7 | 13 | TRBV6-5 | - | CASRGDDSYEQYF
TRBJ2-7 | 17 | TRBV9 | - | CASITPREVTDTYEQYF
TRBJ1-5 | 15 | TRBV6-6 | - | CASSYPTGSNQPQHF
TRBJ2-5 | 14 | TRBV27 | once | CASSTRRGGETQYF
TRBJ2-3 | 14 | TRBV9 | - | CASQRGAGTDTQYF
TRBJ2-3 | 13 | TRBV7-9 | - | CASRRDSADTQYF
TRBJ2-5 | 13 | TRBV5-4 | - | CASSSGDRATQYF
TRBJ1-1 | 15 | TRBV19 | - | CASSLEGALNTEAFF
TRBJ2-7 | 14 | TRBV6-4 | - | CASSEHSISYEQYF
TRBJ2-2 | 15 | TRBV6-1 | - | CASSRRQGYTGELFF
TRBJ2-5 | 14 | TRBV30 | - | CAWGKPGQQETQYF
TRBJ2-7 | 15 | TRBV4-1 | - | CASSSGAQGGYEQYF
TRBJ1-2 | 14 | TRBV28 | - | CASSETGGDYGYTF
TRBJ2-5 | 15 | TRBV28 | - | CASSIIGTGEETQYF
TRBJ2-3 | 16 | TRBV5-4 | - | CASSLGTAASTDTQYF
TRBJ1-1 | 14 | TRBV9 | - | CASSVGFGDTEAFF
TRBJ2-7 | 14 | TRBV9 | - | CASSVSGGSYEQYF
TRBJ2-3 | 15 | TRBV28 | - | CASSDTGALSDTQYF
TRBJ2-3 | 17 | TRBV5-1 | - | CASSFIKGTAYTDTQYF
TRBJ1-6 | 17 | TRBV4-2 | - | CASSHLTGEGRNSPLHF
TRBJ2-1 | 15 | TRBV28 | - | CASSLGGLADNEQFF
TRBJ2-7 | 13 | TRBV7-2 | once | CASSLGLKYEQYF
TRBJ2-2 | 16 | TRBV2 | - | CASSVTSGRGTGELFF
TRBJ1-4 | 15 | TRBV6-4 | once | CASIPIEEYNEKLFF
TRBJ1-5 | 14 | TRBV2 | once | CASSVGTGGQPQHF
TRBJ2-5 | 14 | TRBV10-1 | - | CASSSTPGPETQYF
TRBJ2-7 | 14 | TRBV6-1 | - | CASRLEFGGREQYF
TRBJ2-1 | 15 | TRBV15 | - | CATSREGRGQGEQFF
TRBJ1-4 | 15 | TRBV28 | - | CASSVPWGPNEKLFF
TRBJ2-2 | 14 | TRBV6-5 | - | CASSTPSRTGELFF
TRBJ2-7 | 11 | TRBV28 | - | CASSFSVEQYF
TRBJ1-1 | 11 | TRBV29-1 | - | CSVESPGGAFF
TRBJ2-5 | 15 | TRBV5-1 | - | CASSLSSGSWETQYF
TRBJ1-2 | 15 | TRBV7-3 | once | CASSLDPQGHRGYTF
TRBJ2-5 | 14 | TRBV19 | - | CASSSYRAQETQYF
TRBJ1-1 | 15 | TRBV5-1 | - | CASSTAWGTYTEAFF
TRBJ2-2 | 21 | TRBV28 | - | CASSFWGGIKTQDTNTGELFF
TRBJ1-1 | 11 | TRBV5-5 | - | CASGPTGRTAF
TRBJ2-7 | 14 | TRBV29-1 | - | CSVDGTGGADEQYF
TRBJ2-7 | 12 | TRBV5-1 | - | CASSLASYEQYF
TRBJ2-1 | 13 | TRBV9 | - | CASSVEQYNEQFF
TRBJ1-3 | 14 | TRBV19 | - | CASSKGGQKYTIYF
TRBJ1-1 | 12 | TRBV28 | - | CASRAGNTEAFF
TRBJ2-5 | 14 | TRBV29-1 | - | CSVEGDAGQETQYF
TRBJ1-1 | 13 | TRBV23-1 | - | CASSHIRVTEAFF
TRBJ2-3 | 15 | TRBV7-9 | - | CASSFGVFSTDTQYF
TRBJ1-5 | 14 | TRBV19 | once | CASSIRVGDQPQHF
TRBJ2-1 | 13 | TRBV21-1 | - | CASSKASYNEQFF
TRBJ1-2 | 15 | TRBV11-2 | - | CASRQLTGSNYGYTF
TRBJ1-2 | 15 | TRBV28 | - | CASSLTGGGYYGYTF